This T cell receptor beta chain was identified in a study of control samples from healthy donors and cancer patients. Looked up from germline, CDR1 is LGHNA and CDR2 is YNFKEQ. The CDR3 loop spans 14 amino acids. The V and J ends lost 1 base and 6 bases respectively, with 12 bases between them. TCRdb keeps only in-frame clones here, not all; method: immunoSEQ multiplex PCR. The sample yields under 70,000 clones, roughly 95% seen once. Input material: blood. The chain links TRBV4-2 to TRBJ1-2; D perhaps matches TRBD1 (6 bases). The clonotype originates from a woman aged 18-35 years in good health. CDR3 in amino acids: CASSQVVGGDGYTF. The CDR3 DNA is TGTGCCAGCAGCCAAGTAGTGGGGGGCGATGGCTACACCTTC.